This T cell receptor beta chain was sequenced in a study of human T cells and chemical hapten exposure. Study in general: Per-sample TCR yield variability stemmed mainly from small pooled library volume differences. Study-wide points: No alteration of TCRs above 1 in 1000 frequency was seen with DPC sensitization.

The time point: patch test 1, 2 weeks after DPC sensitization. Treatment given: therapeutic diphenylcyclopropenone sensitization with weekly scalp DPC. Extraction yielded total RNA from whole blood (unfractionated). Under the authors' procedure: Per sample, the median was 95,638 TCRs, with values from about 24,000 to 680,000. One entry per CDR3 protein results from TCRdb running MiXCR on the RACE reads. TCRdb's processing, not the authors', yielded these V and J calls. The sample lists 95,000 to 150,000 distinct CDR3 sequences, approximately 15% seen once, with 0.92% in the top ten. Germline V gene data show CDR1 as SGHTA and CDR2 as FQGNSA. J was trimmed by 1 base and V by 1 base; bases with no gene match: 11. The CDR3 totals 19 residues. This clonotype showed up just a few times. Its antigen is undetermined.

This clonotype was sampled from a man aged 18 to 30 with alopecia areata. Some clones in this sample may be carry-over from other donors' samples. The rearrangement joins TRBV7-2 to TRBJ1-5; 9 nucleotides align to TRBD1. Here the sequenced sample was whole blood, taken in connection with sensitization to the hapten diphenylcyclopropenone (DPC). CDR3 amino acids: CASSLGPEDRGGSNQPQHF. Here the CDR3 DNA reads TGTGCCAGCAGCTTAGGACCCGAGGACAGGGGAGGGAGCAATCAGCCCCAGCATTTT.